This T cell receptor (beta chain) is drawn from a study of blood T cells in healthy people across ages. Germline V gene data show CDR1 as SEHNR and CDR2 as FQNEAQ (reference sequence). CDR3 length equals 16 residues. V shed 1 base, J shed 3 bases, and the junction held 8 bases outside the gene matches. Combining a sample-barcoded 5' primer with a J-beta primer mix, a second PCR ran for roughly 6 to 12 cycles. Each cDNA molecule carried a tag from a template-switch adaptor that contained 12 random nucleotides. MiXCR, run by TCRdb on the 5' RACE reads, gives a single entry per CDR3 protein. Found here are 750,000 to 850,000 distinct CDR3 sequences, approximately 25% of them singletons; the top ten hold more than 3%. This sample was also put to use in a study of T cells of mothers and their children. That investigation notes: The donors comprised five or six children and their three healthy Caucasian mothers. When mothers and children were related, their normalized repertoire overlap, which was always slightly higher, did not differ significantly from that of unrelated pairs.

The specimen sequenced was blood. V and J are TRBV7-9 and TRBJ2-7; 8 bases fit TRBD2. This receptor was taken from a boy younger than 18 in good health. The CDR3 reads CASSLVEVLADYEQYF. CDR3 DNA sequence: TGTGCCAGCAGCTTAGTAGAGGTACTAGCGGACTACGAGCAGTACTTC.